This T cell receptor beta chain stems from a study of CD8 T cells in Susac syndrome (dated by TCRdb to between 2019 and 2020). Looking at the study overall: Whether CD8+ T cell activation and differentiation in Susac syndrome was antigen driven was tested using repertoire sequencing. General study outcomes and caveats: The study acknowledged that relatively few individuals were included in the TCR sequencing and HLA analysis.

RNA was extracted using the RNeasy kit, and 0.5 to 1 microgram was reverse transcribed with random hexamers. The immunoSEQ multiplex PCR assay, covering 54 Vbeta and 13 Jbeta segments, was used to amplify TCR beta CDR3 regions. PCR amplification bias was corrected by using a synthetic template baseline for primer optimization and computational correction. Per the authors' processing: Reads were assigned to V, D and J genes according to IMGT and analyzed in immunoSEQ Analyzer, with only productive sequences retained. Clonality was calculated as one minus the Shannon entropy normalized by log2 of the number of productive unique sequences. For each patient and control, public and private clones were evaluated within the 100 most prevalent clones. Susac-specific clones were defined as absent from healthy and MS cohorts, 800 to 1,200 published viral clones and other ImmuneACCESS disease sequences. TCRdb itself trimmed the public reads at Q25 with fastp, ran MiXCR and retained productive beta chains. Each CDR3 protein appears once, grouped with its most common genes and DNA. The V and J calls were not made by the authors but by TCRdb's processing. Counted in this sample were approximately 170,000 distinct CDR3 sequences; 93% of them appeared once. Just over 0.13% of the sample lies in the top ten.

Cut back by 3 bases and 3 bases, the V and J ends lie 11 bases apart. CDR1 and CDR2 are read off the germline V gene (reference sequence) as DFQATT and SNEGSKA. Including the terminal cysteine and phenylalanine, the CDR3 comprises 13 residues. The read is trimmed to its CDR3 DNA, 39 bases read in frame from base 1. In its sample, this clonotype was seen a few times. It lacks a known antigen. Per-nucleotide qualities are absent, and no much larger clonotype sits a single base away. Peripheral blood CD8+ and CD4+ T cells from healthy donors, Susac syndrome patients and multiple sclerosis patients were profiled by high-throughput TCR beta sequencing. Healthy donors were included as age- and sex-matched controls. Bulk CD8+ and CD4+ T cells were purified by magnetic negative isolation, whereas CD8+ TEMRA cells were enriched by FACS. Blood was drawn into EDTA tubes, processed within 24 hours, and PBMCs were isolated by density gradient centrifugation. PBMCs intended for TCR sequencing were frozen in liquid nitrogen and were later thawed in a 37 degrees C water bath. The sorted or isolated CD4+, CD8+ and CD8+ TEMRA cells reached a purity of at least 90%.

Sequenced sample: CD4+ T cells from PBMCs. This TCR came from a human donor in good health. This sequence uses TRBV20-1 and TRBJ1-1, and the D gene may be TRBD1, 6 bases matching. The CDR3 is CSARRGRDTEAFF. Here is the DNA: TGCAGTGCTAGGAGGGGGAGGGACACTGAAGCTTTCTTT.